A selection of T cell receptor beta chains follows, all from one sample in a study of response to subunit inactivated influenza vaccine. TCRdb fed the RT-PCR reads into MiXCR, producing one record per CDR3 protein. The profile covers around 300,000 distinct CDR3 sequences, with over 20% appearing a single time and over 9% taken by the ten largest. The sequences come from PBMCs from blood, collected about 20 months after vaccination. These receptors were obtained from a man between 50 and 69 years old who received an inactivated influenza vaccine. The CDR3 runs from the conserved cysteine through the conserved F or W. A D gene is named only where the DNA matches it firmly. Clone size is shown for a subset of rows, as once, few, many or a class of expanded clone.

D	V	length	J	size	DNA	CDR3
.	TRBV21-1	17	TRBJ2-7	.	TGTGCCAGCAGCAATGACCGAGTCACGCTGACTTCCTACGAGCAGTACTTC	CASSNDRVTLTSYEQYF
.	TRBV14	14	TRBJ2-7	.	TGTGCCAGCAGCCAAGAATACAGGGAGGGCGAGCAGTACTTC	CASSQEYREGEQYF
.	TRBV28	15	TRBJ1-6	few	TGTGCCAGCACGCCGGACTCCGCTGATCAGGGGACCCTCCACTTT	CASTPDSADQGTLHF
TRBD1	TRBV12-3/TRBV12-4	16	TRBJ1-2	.	TGTGCCAGCAGTTCGTCCGGGACAGGTACTAACTATGGCTACACCTTC	CASSSSGTGTNYGYTF
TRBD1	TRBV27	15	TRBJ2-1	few	TGTGCCAGCAGGGCGGGACAGGGGAGAAACAATGAGCAGTTCTTC	CASRAGQGRNNEQFF
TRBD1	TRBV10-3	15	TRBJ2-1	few	TGTGCCATCAGTGAGAGGGACAGGGCCCCCCACGGGCAGTTCTTC	CAISERDRAPHGQFF
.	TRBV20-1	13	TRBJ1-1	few	TGCAGTGCTAGGCCCAGCCCAAACACTGAAGCTTTCTTT	CSARPSPNTEAFF
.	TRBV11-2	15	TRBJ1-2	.	TGTGCCAGCAGCACAGCGGAAGGTCCGAGCTATGGCTACACCTTC	CASSTAEGPSYGYTF
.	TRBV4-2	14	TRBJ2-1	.	TGTGCCAGCAGCCCAAACGGGGGCCCCGATGAGCAGTTCTTC	CASSPNGGPDEQFF
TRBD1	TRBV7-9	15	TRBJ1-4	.	TGTGCCAGCAGCTCCCCGACAGGGTCGGAGGAAAAACTGTTTTTT	CASSSPTGSEEKLFF
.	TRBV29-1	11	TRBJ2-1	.	TGCAGCGTTGAAGGGGACAATGAGCAGTTCTTC	CSVEGDNEQFF
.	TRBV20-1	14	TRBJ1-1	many	TGCAGTGCTAGAGATCAAACAGGGAACACTGAAGCTTTCTTT	CSARDQTGNTEAFF
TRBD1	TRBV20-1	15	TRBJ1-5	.	TGCAGTGCTCCCCACACAGGGGAAGGCAATCAGCCCCAGCATTTT	CSAPHTGEGNQPQHF
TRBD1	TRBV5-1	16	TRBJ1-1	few	TGCGCCAGCAGAGACAGGGGGAGGGCCTTGGACACTGAAGCTTTCTTT	CASRDRGRALDTEAFF
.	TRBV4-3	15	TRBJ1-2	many	TGCGCCAGCAGCCAAGATTATTGGTCTAGCGGTGGCTACACCTTC	CASSQDYWSSGGYTF
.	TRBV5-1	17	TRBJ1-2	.	TGCGCCAGCAGATTTGGCGCCCAGGGACCACTCAACTATGGCTACACCTTC	CASRFGAQGPLNYGYTF
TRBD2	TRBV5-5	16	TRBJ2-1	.	TGTGCCAGCAGCTTGGCCACGGGACTAGGATACAATGAGCAGTTCTTC	CASSLATGLGYNEQFF
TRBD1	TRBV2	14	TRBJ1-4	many	TGTGCCAGCAGACGGGACAGCCTCGATGAAAAACTGTTTTTT	CASRRDSLDEKLFF
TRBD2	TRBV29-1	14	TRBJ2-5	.	TGCAGCGTCGATAGCGGGAGGCGACGAGAGACCCAGTACTTC	CSVDSGRRRETQYF
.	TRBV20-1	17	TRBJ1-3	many	TGCAGTGCTAGAGATCCGGGGGCAGCCAGCTCTGGAAACACCATATATTTT	CSARDPGAASSGNTIYF
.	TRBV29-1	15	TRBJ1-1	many	TGCAGCGTTCCCACTGACTGGCCCTCCAGCACTGAAGCTTTCTTT	CSVPTDWPSSTEAFF
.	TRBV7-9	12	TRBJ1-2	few	TGTGCCAGCAGCACGGTTGATTATGGCTACACCTTC	CASSTVDYGYTF
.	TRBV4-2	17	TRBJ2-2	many	TGTGCCAGCAGCCAAGGGGGACCCTTAGGGGGCACCGGGGAGCTGTTTTTT	CASSQGGPLGGTGELFF
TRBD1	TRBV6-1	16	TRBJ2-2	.	TGTGCCAGCAGTGACGGACAGGGGATGGCCACCGGGGAGCTGTTTTTT	CASSDGQGMATGELFF
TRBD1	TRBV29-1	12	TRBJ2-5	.	TGCAGCGTTGATCCAGGGGGCGAGACCCAGTACTTC	CSVDPGGETQYF
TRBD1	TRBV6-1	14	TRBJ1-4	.	TGTGCCAGCAGTGGACAGGGAAGGGGTGAAAAACTGTTTTTT	CASSGQGRGEKLFF
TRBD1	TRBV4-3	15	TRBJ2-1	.	TGCGCCAGCAGCCTAGACGGGACAGGGTACAATGAGCAGTTCTTC	CASSLDGTGYNEQFF
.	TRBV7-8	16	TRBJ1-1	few	TGTGCCAGCAGCTTTAGGCCGAGGGGCCGGCGCACTGAAGCTTTCTTT	CASSFRPRGRRTEAFF
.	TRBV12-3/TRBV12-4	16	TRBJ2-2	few	TGTGCCAGCAGATACCGAGGGTTGGGCGACACCGGGGAGCTGTTTTTT	CASRYRGLGDTGELFF
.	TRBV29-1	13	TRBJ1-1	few	TGCAGCGCTGGGGGGGGAGGGAGAACTGAAGCTTTCTTT	CSAGGGGRTEAFF
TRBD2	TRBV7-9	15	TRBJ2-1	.	TGTGCCAGCAGCTTAATGGGCGGGAGAGGTGATGAGCAGTTCTTC	CASSLMGGRGDEQFF
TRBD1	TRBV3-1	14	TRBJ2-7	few	TGTGCCAGCAGCCACACAGGGGGCAGCTACGAGCAGTACTTC	CASSHTGGSYEQYF
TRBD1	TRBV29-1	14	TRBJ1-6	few	TGCAGCCACCCCCCCGACAGGGAGGATTCACCCCTCCACTTT	CSHPPDREDSPLHF
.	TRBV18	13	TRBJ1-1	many	TGCGCCAGCAGCCCTCCGATGAACACTGAAGCTTTCTTT	CASSPPMNTEAFF
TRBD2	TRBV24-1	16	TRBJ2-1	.	TGTGCCACCAGTGACCCACTAGCGGGAGGGTCTGGTGAGCAGTTCTTC	CATSDPLAGGSGEQFF
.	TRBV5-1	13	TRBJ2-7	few	TGCGCCAGCAGCTTGGACACGACCTACGAGCAGTACTTC	CASSLDTTYEQYF